This T cell receptor beta chain was sequenced in a study of T cells in Graves' hyperthyroidism and ophthalmopathy. General observations from the study: The model predicted ophthalmopathy a median about 6.6 months before onset.

Of note for this clonotype: The antigen remains unidentified.

The CDR3 regions of TCR beta were amplified from RNA transcripts. During a first-round RT-PCR of the TCR CDR3, the HTBI primer set was used. TCRdb re-called the multiplex PCR reads with MiXCR, one entry per CDR3 protein. The data show about 420,000 distinct CDR3 sequences, with approximately 14% seen just once and around 7.7% held by the top ten. V lost 3 bases to trimming and J lost 0 bases, with 18 bases between them. Looked up from germline, CDR1 is KGHSH and CDR2 is LQKENI. The CDR3 runs to 18 residues. The genes are TRBV18 and TRBJ1-3; D is ambiguous. This sequence was found in a young woman with Graves' hyperthyroidism. The material sequenced was blood. The CDR3 spells CASSPGITTVTSGNTIYF. DNA of the CDR3: TGTGCCAGCTCACCGGGGATCACTACCGTTACCTCTGGAAACACCATATATTTT.